The sample holds a few counts of the clone carrying this T cell receptor beta chain. As yet, its antigen is unknown. It may be a read error: a sequence one base away is much more abundant. Trimming stripped 5 bases from V and 7 bases from J, with 5 bases between. The CDR3 has 11 residues. The V gene's germline CDR1 is SEHNR and CDR2 FQNEAQ (reference sequence). TCRdb re-called the reads through MiXCR, storing one row per CDR3 protein. Of some 800,000 distinct CDR3 sequences listed, roughly 33% are singletons. The sample comes from a study of T cell repertoires in cytomegalovirus infection. Study summary: HLA-B-restricted CMV epitopes that are well studied, plus recently identified HLA-C-restricted ones, were used by the study. A matching HLA type, together with CMV infection, was signaled by public TCR beta signatures.

General observations from the study: Individuals carrying CMV plus the relevant HLA were identified by cumulative frequency of public TCR beta families. There were HLA-C-restricted CMV-specific TCR beta clonotypes dominating the ex vivo response.

This TCR was sampled from a human donor in good health (CMV status not recorded). Some clones in this sample may be carry-over from other donors' samples. The chain combines TRBV7-9 with TRBJ2-2; D is uncertain. Source: cultured CD8+ T cells from PBMCs, taken from culture after CMV antigen stimulation. The CDR3 loop reads CASSTIGELFF. The CDR3 region has the DNA TGTGCCAGCAGCACCATCGGGGAGCTGTTTTTT.